This is a list of T cell receptor beta chains from one sample in a study of Tregs in tolerant kidney transplant recipients. Sequencing was performed with immunoSEQ multiplex PCR; in TCRdb, only in-frame clones are kept and a portion is missing. Of around 43,000 clones in the sample, 91% were seen once. Sequences were obtained from Tregs from blood. All receptors come from a human donor in good health. Both conserved end residues are part of each CDR3. Each record gives: D gene, J gene, clone size, V gene, CDR3 protein, CDR3 DNA. D genes are given only for firm matches. Only some rows state a clone size, as once, few, many or a class for expanded clones.

TRBD2	TRBJ2-1	NA	TRBV7-9	CASSLAQASGINEQFF	TGTGCCAGCAGCTTAGCGCAGGCTAGCGGGATAAACGAGCAGTTCTTC
TRBD2	TRBJ2-7	NA	TRBV11-2	CASSLGSGDSYEQYF	TGTGCCAGCAGCTTGGGTAGCGGGGACTCCTACGAGCAGTACTTC
TRBD1	TRBJ1-1	NA	TRBV7-3	CASSLGQGTEAFF	TGTGCCAGCAGCTTAGGACAGGGCACTGAAGCTTTCTTT
TRBD1	TRBJ1-6	NA	TRBV28	CASSRMGQGRPPLHF	TGTGCCAGCAGCCGAATGGGACAGGGCCGGCCACCCCTCCACTTT
NA	TRBJ1-1	NA	TRBV7-2	CASSLQGNTEAFF	TGTGCCAGCAGCTTACAGGGAAACACTGAAGCTTTCTTT
TRBD1	TRBJ2-7	NA	TRBV12-5	CASGLVRDRGSYEQYF	TGTGCTAGTGGTTTGGTCCGGGACAGAGGGTCCTACGAGCAGTACTTC
NA	TRBJ2-7	NA	TRBV7-6	CASSLELAYEQYF	TGTGCCAGCAGCTTAGAGTTAGCTTACGAGCAGTACTTC
NA	TRBJ1-2	NA	TRBV6-5	CASRYSGATFYGYTF	TGTGCCAGCCGATATTCAGGGGCCACCTTCTATGGCTACACCTTC
TRBD1	TRBJ1-1	NA	TRBV7-9	CASSSHRGTEAFF	TGTGCCAGCAGCTCACACAGGGGCACTGAAGCTTTCTTT
NA	TRBJ2-2	NA	TRBV29-1	CSGGGRDGGTGELFF	TGCAGCGGGGGAGGCCGGGACGGAGGCACCGGGGAGCTGTTTTTT
NA	TRBJ1-2	once	TRBV5-5	CASSFQGSRGYTF	TGTGCCAGCAGCTTCCAGGGTTCTAGGGGCTACACCTTC
NA	TRBJ2-5	NA	TRBV2	CASSERRSQETQYF	TGTGCCAGCAGTGAAAGGAGATCCCAAGAGACCCAGTACTTC
NA	TRBJ1-5	NA	TRBV10-1	CASRQKFQGYQPQHF	TGCGCCAGCAGACAGAAATTCCAGGGGTATCAGCCCCAGCATTTT
TRBD2	TRBJ2-5	NA	TRBV7-8	CASSLGRGAIGQYF	TGTGCCAGCAGCTTGGGGCGGGGGGCGATCGGCCAGTACTTC
NA	TRBJ2-7	NA	TRBV5-1	CASSLATGAGEQYF	TGCGCCAGCAGCTTGGCTACTGGGGCCGGCGAGCAGTACTTC
NA	TRBJ2-6	NA	TRBV7-9	CASSSGTESSGANVLTF	TGTGCCAGCAGCTCAGGGACCGAATCCTCTGGGGCCAACGTCCTGACTTTC
TRBD1	TRBJ1-2	NA	TRBV19	CASSRDRGYGYTF	TGTGCCAGTAGTCGGGACAGGGGCTATGGCTACACCTTC
TRBD1	TRBJ1-1	once	TRBV2	CASTPTGRNTEAFF	TGTGCCAGCACCCCGACAGGGAGGAACACTGAAGCTTTCTTT
NA	TRBJ2-2	few	TRBV11-2	CASNLRGTGELFF	TGTGCCAGCAACCTCAGGGGAACCGGGGAGCTGTTTTTT
NA	TRBJ1-6	NA	TRBV2	CASSEAFRFGRVDNNSPLHF	TGTGCCAGCAGTGAAGCGTTCCGCTTTGGTAGGGTGGATAATAATTCACCCCTCCACTTT
NA	TRBJ2-4	NA	TRBV30	CAWSTGRGNIQYF	TGTGCCTGGAGTACGGGCCGGGGGAACATTCAGTACTTC
NA	TRBJ2-4	NA	TRBV27	CASSLDPAVNIQYF	TGTGCCAGCAGCCTTGATCCCGCTGTCAACATTCAGTACTTC
NA	TRBJ1-1	NA	TRBV5-1	CASSAAFLRGSLNTEAFF	TGCGCCAGCAGCGCCGCCTTTCTTAGAGGATCCCTGAACACTGAAGCTTTCTTT
TRBD1	TRBJ2-2	NA	TRBV5-1	CASSSLGQGVAGELFF	TGCGCCAGCAGCTCCCTTGGACAGGGGGTCGCCGGGGAGCTGTTTTTT
NA	TRBJ1-6	NA	TRBV7-9	CASSLANSPLHF	TGTGCCAGCAGCTTAGCGAATTCACCCCTCCACTTT
NA	TRBJ1-2	NA	TRBV10-3	CAIRGSRGSLGYTF	TGTGCCATCAGGGGATCCAGGGGTAGTTTAGGCTACACCTTC
TRBD2	TRBJ2-1	few	TRBV18	CASSPPFTSGSSYNEQFF	TGTGCCAGCTCACCACCGTTTACTAGCGGTAGCTCCTACAATGAGCAGTTCTTC
TRBD1	TRBJ2-7	NA	TRBV7-2	CASSYKPGQNYEQYF	TGTGCCAGCAGCTATAAACCGGGACAGAACTACGAGCAGTACTTC
NA	TRBJ2-7	NA	TRBV7-9	CASSLPAFVSEQYF	TGTGCCAGCAGCTTACCGGCGTTTGTGTCCGAGCAGTACTTC
TRBD2	TRBJ2-1	NA	TRBV15	CATSPPVLAGPSSYNEQFF	TGTGCCACCAGCCCGCCCGTACTAGCGGGGCCGAGCTCCTACAATGAGCAGTTCTTC
TRBD2	TRBJ2-1	few	TRBV15	CATSRGGRGLARGEQFF	TGTGCCACCAGCAGAGGGGGGAGGGGACTAGCGAGGGGTGAGCAGTTCTTC
TRBD1	TRBJ1-1	NA	TRBV19	CASNTGGSSMNTEAFF	TGTGCCAGTAATACAGGGGGGAGTTCCATGAACACTGAAGCTTTCTTT
TRBD1	TRBJ1-2	NA	TRBV30	CAYRTGGMYGYTF	TGTGCCTACAGGACAGGGGGCATGTATGGCTACACCTTC
TRBD2	TRBJ2-5	NA	TRBV30	CAWSVAGRETQYF	TGTGCCTGGAGTGTAGCGGGGCGGGAGACCCAGTACTTC
NA	TRBJ2-3	NA	TRBV5-4	CASSSLSADTQYF	TGTGCCAGCAGCTCCCTGAGCGCAGATACGCAGTATTTT
NA	TRBJ2-7	NA	TRBV5-1	CASRRDSYEQYF	TGCGCCAGCAGGCGGGACTCCTACGAGCAGTACTTC
NA	TRBJ1-1	few	TRBV5-4	CASSLAGFIEAFF	TGTGCCAGCAGCTTAGCTGGGTTCATTGAAGCTTTCTTT
NA	TRBJ1-2	NA	TRBV10-3	CAISEAGYGYTF	TGTGCCATCAGTGAGGCAGGGTATGGCTACACCTTC
NA	TRBJ2-4	NA	TRBV6-1	CASSELGNIQYF	TGTGCCAGCAGTGAACTGGGAAACATTCAGTACTTC
TRBD1	TRBJ2-1	NA	TRBV5-1	CASWDRVTLNEQFF	TGCGCCAGTTGGGACAGGGTAACGCTCAATGAGCAGTTCTTC
NA	TRBJ1-2	NA	TRBV5-1	CASSLDRNYGYTF	TGCGCCAGCAGCTTGGATCGCAACTATGGCTACACCTTC
NA	TRBJ2-1	NA	TRBV12-5	CASAAGVAWGEQFF	TGTGCTAGTGCAGCGGGTGTGGCCTGGGGTGAGCAGTTCTTC
NA	TRBJ1-3	NA	TRBV30	CAQRTLSGNTIYF	TGTGCCCAGAGGACACTCTCTGGAAACACCATATATTTT